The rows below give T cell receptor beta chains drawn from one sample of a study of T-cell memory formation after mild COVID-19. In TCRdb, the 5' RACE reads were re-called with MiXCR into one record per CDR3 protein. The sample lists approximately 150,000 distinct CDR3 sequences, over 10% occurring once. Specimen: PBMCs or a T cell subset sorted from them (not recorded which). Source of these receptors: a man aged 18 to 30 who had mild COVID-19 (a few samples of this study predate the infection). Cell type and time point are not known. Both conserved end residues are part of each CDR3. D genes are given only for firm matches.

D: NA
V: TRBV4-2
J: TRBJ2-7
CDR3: CASSPPGVVNEQYF

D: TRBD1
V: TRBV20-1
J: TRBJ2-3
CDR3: CSAPDRGLPTQYF

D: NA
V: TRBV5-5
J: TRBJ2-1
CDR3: CASSIESSYNEQFF

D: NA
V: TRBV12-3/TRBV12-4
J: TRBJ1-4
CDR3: CASSLWPGVDWEKLFF

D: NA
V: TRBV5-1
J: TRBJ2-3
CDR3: CASSFRLRTDTQYF

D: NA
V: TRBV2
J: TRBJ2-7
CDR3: CASRGRGGYEQYF

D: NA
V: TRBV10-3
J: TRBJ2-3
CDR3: CAISDVGTGRTDTQYF

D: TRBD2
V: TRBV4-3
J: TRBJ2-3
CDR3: CASSPGTTSGAADTQYF

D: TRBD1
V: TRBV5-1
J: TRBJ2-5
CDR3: CATRTGVIQETQYF

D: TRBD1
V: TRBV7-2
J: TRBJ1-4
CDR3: CASSQDRVGEKLFF

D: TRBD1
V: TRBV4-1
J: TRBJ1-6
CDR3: CATRQGGGINSPLHF

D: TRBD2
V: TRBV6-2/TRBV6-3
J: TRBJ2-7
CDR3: CASSNPKLAGKYEQYF

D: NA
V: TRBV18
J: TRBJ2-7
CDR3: CASSPDSPYEQYF

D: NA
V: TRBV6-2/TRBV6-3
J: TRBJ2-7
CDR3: CASSNLGYEQYF

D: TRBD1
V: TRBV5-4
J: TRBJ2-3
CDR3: CASSLYTGQGVADTQYF

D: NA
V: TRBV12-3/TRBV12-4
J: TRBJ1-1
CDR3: CASSNGGLMNTEAFF

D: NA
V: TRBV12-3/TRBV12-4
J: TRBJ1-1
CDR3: CASSLAGRNTEAFF

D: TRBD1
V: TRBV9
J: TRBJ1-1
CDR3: CASSVVPGQGKGTEAFF

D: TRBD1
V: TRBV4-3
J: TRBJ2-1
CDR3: CASSQDTDRYNEQFF

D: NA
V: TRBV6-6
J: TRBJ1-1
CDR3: CASSYRLYTEAFF

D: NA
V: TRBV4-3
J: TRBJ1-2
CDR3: CASSQDKGDYGYTF

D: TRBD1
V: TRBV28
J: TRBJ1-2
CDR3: CASRQTGGHGYTF